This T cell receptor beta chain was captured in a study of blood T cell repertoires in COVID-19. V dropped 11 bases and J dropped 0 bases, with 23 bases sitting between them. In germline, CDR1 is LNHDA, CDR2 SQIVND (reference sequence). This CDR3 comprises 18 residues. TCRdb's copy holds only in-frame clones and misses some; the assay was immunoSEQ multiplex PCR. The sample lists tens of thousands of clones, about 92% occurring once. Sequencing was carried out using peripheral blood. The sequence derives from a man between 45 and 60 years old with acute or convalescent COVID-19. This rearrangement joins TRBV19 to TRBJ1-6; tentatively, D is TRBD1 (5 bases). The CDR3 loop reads CADSLLGLRSSYNSPLHF. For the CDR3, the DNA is TGTGCCGACTCTCTCTTGGGACTCCGAAGCTCCTATAATTCACCCCTCCACTTT.